These T cell receptor beta chains were read from a single sample in a study of PD-1 blockade in classical Hodgkin lymphoma. Method: immunoSEQ multiplex PCR; TCRdb's copy keeps in-frame clones and lacks some. The data show 20,000 to 25,000 clones, with roughly 87% seen just once and about 0.25% held by the top ten. Sequencing used CD4+ T cells from blood. These receptors all come from a human donor with classical Hodgkin lymphoma. The CDR3 runs from the conserved cysteine through the conserved F or W. The D gene is left open where the match is weak. Size values are once, few and many counts, or a class for expanded clones, and some rows have none.

size,D,J,V,CDR3,DNA
-,-,TRBJ2-7,TRBV4-2,CASSRLLSGAAEQYF,TGTGCCAGCAGCCGCCTCCTCTCGGGGGCCGCCGAGCAGTACTTC
-,TRBD2,TRBJ2-6,TRBV11-2,CASRGSGRSGANVLTF,TGTGCCAGCAGGGGTAGCGGGAGATCTGGGGCCAACGTCCTGACTTTC
-,TRBD1,TRBJ2-7,TRBV4-3,CASSLRQGISYEQYF,TGCGCCAGCAGCTTGCGACAGGGTATCTCCTACGAGCAGTACTTC
few,-,TRBJ1-1,TRBV7-2,CASSSDRLNTEAFF,TGTGCCAGCAGTTCGGACAGACTCAACACTGAAGCTTTCTTT
-,-,TRBJ2-7,TRBV11-3,CASSLGTGEQYF,TGTGCCAGCAGCTTGGGAACTGGGGAGCAGTACTTC
-,-,TRBJ1-2,TRBV5-6,CASSLRGYGYTF,TGTGCCAGCAGCTTGCGGGGCTATGGCTACACCTTC
once,TRBD1,TRBJ1-2,TRBV28,CASKLGGANYGYTF,TGTGCCAGCAAATTAGGGGGCGCTAACTATGGCTACACCTTC
-,-,TRBJ1-2,TRBV6-6,CASSSLGGYTF,TGTGCCAGCAGTTCCCTAGGTGGCTACACCTTC
-,-,TRBJ1-5,TRBV2,CARAYSNQPQHF,TGTGCCAGGGCCTATAGCAATCAGCCCCAGCATTTT
-,-,TRBJ2-1,TRBV18,CASSPQLTSSYNEQFF,TGTGCCAGCTCACCTCAACTAACGAGCTCCTACAATGAGCAGTTCTTC
-,-,TRBJ1-1,TRBV27,CASSRQNMNTEAFF,TGTGCCAGCAGTAGACAGAACATGAACACTGAAGCTTTCTTT
-,-,TRBJ1-2,TRBV27,CASSPRLGQGYTF,TGTGCCAGCAGTCCTCGGCTCGGGCAAGGCTACACCTTC
-,TRBD1,TRBJ1-2,TRBV5-6,CASSLPGQEGYGYTF,TGTGCCAGCAGCTTGCCTGGACAGGAAGGCTATGGCTACACCTTC
-,-,TRBJ1-3,TRBV6-6,CASSHPRGAGNTIYF,TGTGCCAGCAGTCACCCTCGGGGAGCTGGAAACACCATATATTTT